This T cell receptor beta chain originates from a study of monozygotic twins with inflammatory bowel disease. TCRdb re-called the 5' RACE reads and shows each CDR3 protein once, DNA omitted. This sample's table reports about 300,000 distinct CDR3 sequences. CDR3 length equals 13 residues. Germline V gene lookup returns CDR1 SQVTM and CDR2 ANQGSEA. The V call is TRBV29-1, the J call TRBJ1-1; the TCRdb call, TRBD1, lacks DNA for checking. The sequence derives from a human donor with ulcerative colitis or Crohn's disease, or a healthy co-twin of an affected twin (not recorded which). Sample: blood. The CDR3 loop is CSAGGGGITEAFF.